Below, one TCR beta chain is given with its context. Time point given: healthy volunteer bleed at 6 weeks. The total RNA was obtained from whole blood that was not fractionated. The data are from a study of human T cells and chemical hapten exposure. Study at large: Small volume differences among pooled libraries mainly caused per-sample TCR yield variation.

CDR3 length: 12 residues. V trimming: 10 bases; J trimming: 3 bases; junction bases outside the gene matches: 5. The V gene's germline CDR1 is PRHDT and CDR2 FYEKMQ (reference sequence). It was the library that attached unique molecular identifiers to individual cDNA molecules. In the study's own analysis: A typical sample had 75,000 to 100,000 TCRs, with roughly 20,000 to 690,600 overall. TCRdb fed the RACE reads into MiXCR, producing one record per CDR3 protein. These V and J calls derive from TCRdb rather than the authors' analysis. The table has some 81,000 distinct CDR3 sequences, 8.6% seen once.

The sequence was collected from a female donor in good health. Some clones in this sample may be carry-over from other donors' samples. The chain links TRBV13 to TRBJ2-7, with 8 nucleotides matching TRBD2. Material for sequencing was whole blood. The DNA for the CDR3 is TGTGCCACGCGGGGGGTGAGCTACGAGCAGTACTTC. Its translation is CATRGVSYEQYF.